Shown below are 28 T cell receptor beta chains from a single sample sequenced in a study of blood T cell repertoires in COVID-19 (dated by TCRdb to the early 2020s). The library was obtained by the immunoSEQ multiplex PCR assay. TCRdb re-hosts the immuneACCESS table, in-frame sequences only. Its copies lack some clones; in the studies checked, an unresolved V gene accounts for under half of them, and the cause for the rest is not known. The sample table records roughly 180,000 clones; around 85% of these occur just once. The ten largest clones take up 2.1% of the sample. Material: peripheral blood. Receptors were obtained from a man between 65 and 85 years old with active or convalescent COVID-19.

This sequence joins TRBV30 and TRBJ1-6; D may be TRBD1 (6 bases). Germline assignment: CDR1 GTSNPN and CDR2 SVGIG (reference sequence). CDR3 length: 12 residues. V was shortened by 5 bases and J by 10 bases, with 12 bases between the two germline ends. CDR3 in amino acids: CAWDRKTSPLHF. The CDR3 nucleotides read TGTGCCTGGGACAGGAAGACCTCACCCCTCCACTTT.

In this sample, this clone turned up once. The chain combines TRBV5-4 with TRBJ2-2, with 8 bases matching TRBD2. This CDR3 is 16 amino acids long. Trimming took 4 bases from V and 4 from J; bases not matched to a gene: 9. Germline V gene data show CDR1 as SGHNT and CDR2 as YYREEE (reference sequence). DNA of the CDR3: TGTGCCAGCAGCCCCGGACTAGCCCGGAGCACCGGGGAGCTGTTTTTT. This translates into CASSPGLARSTGELFF.

This chain joins TRBV25-1 and TRBJ2-2; D is possibly TRBD2 (5 bases). CDR3 length: 17 amino acids. Deletions cut 2 bases from V and 6 bases from J, with 19 bases between. Germline V gene lookup returns CDR1 MGHDK and CDR2 SYGVNS. In nucleotides, the CDR3 is TGTGCCAGCAGTGAAATGTCGGGTCCCCAGAGGGCCGGGGAGCTGTTTTTT. Encoded protein: CASSEMSGPQRAGELFF. Drawing the rest from reference TRBV25-1 and TRBJ2-2, the complete variable domain is EADIYQTPRYLVIGTGKKITLECSQTMGHDKMYWYQQDPGMELHLIHYSYGVNSTEKGDLSSESTVSRIRTEHFPLTLESARPSHTSQYLCASSEMSGPQRAGELFFGEGSRLTVL.

The CDR3 nucleotides read TGTGCCAGCAGCTTAGCGGCCCGACAACCTACAGATACGCAGTATTTT. Amino acids: CASSLAARQPTDTQYF. This chain uses TRBV7-6 with TRBJ2-3; D is undetermined. The CDR3 totals 16 residues. CDR1 and CDR2 (germline): SGHVS, FNYEAQ. The germline V and J ends were trimmed by 0 bases and 3 bases, with 13 bases remaining between them. The whole variable domain, filled in from reference TRBV7-6 and TRBJ2-3, reads GAGVSQSPRYKVTKRGQDVALRCDPISGHVSLYWYRQALGQGPEFLTYFNYEAQQDKSGLPNDRFSAERPEGSISTLTIQRTEQRDSAMYRCASSLAARQPTDTQYFGPGTRLTVL.

The chain couples TRBV28 to TRBJ1-4; D uncertain. V lost 3 bases, J lost 3 bases, and 14 bases lay in between. The CDR3 consists of 16 residues. Germline V lookup: CDR1 MDHEN, CDR2 SYDVKM. This CDR3 is CASSFRGRGSNEKLFF. In DNA form, the CDR3 reads TGTGCCAGCAGTTTTCGGGGAAGAGGCTCTAATGAAAAACTGTTTTTT.

Here the CDR3 reads CASSLVSYGYTF. CDR3 nucleotides: TGTGCCAGCAGCTTGGTTAGCTATGGCTACACCTTC. The chain couples TRBV5-8 to TRBJ1-2; D ambiguous. There are 12 residues in the CDR3. Germline CDR1 and CDR2: SGHTS and YDEGEE. Trimming stripped 0 bases from V and 4 bases from J, with 4 bases between.

This rearrangement joins TRBV28 to TRBJ1-2; 7 bases match TRBD1. The CDR3 totals 14 residues. V trimming: 5 bases; J trimming: 0 bases; junction bases outside the gene matches: 3. Germline CDR1 reads MDHEN; CDR2 reads SYDVKM. DNA of the CDR3: TGTGCCAGCAGTGGGGACAGACCTAACTATGGCTACACCTTC. Its translation is CASSGDRPNYGYTF.

The chain has TRBV28 and TRBJ2-5; D call uncertain. Germline V lookup: CDR1 MDHEN, CDR2 SYDVKM. The CDR3 is made up of 15 amino acids. V gave up 7 bases and J gave up 0 bases, with 15 bases separating them. Written as DNA, the CDR3 is TGTGCCAGCAATGGGCAACGCCAATACCAAGAGACCCAGTACTTC. It translates to CASNGQRQYQETQYF.

The gene calls are TRBV7-2 and TRBJ1-3; D gene unclear. Trimming left V 6 bases short and J 4 bases short, with 13 bases between. The CDR3 is 14 amino acids. From germline, CDR1 is SGHTA and CDR2 FQGNSA. The CDR3 protein is CASSTMAGGNTIYF. CDR3 bases: TGTGCCAGCAGTACCATGGCAGGCGGAAACACCATATATTTT. The full variable domain, in which reference TRBV7-2 and TRBJ1-3 provide the parts outside the CDR3, is GAGVSQSPSNKVTEKGKDVELRCDPISGHTALYWYRQSLGQGLEFLIYFQGNSAPDKSGLPSDRFSAERTGGSVSTLTIQRTQQEDSAVYLCASSTMAGGNTIYFGEGSWLTVV.

J is TRBJ1-6 and V is TRBV6-2 or TRBV6-3; maybe TRBD1 (6 bases). The germline CDR1 and CDR2 sequences are MNHEY and SVGEGT. This CDR3 has 12 residues. The V and J ends lost 3 bases and 15 bases respectively, with 12 bases between them. This CDR3 reads CASSYPDSLLHF. The DNA of the CDR3 is TGTGCCAGCAGTTATCCGGACAGTCTCCTCCACTTT.

Remarks on this clone: Other DNA sequences in this specimen translate into the identical CDR3. The chain is built from TRBV28 and TRBJ1-1, with no clear D. Trimming removed 6 bases at V and 0 bases at J, with 8 bases between. CDR1 MDHEN and CDR2 SYDVKM come from the germline V gene. This CDR3 region has 13 residues. The CDR3 DNA reads TGTGCCAGCAGCACCGACATGAACACTGAAGCTTTCTTT. Its protein is CASSTDMNTEAFF.

This clone was found a few times. This sequence joins TRBV3-1 (or the pseudogene TRBV3-2) and TRBJ1-6; the match to TRBD1 covers 10 bases. CDR3 length: 17 amino acids. Germline trimming cut 2 bases from V and 1 base from J; bases unmatched to any gene: 2. Germline CDR1 is LGHDT and CDR2 is YNNKEL (reference sequence). CDR3 nucleotides: TGTGCCAGCAGCCAATGGACAGGGGGATCCTATAATTCACCCCTCCACTTT. Protein sequence: CASSQWTGGSYNSPLHF.

The gene calls are TRBV7-9 and TRBJ2-7; maybe TRBD1 (6 bases). CDR1 and CDR2 (germline): SEHNR, FQNEAQ (reference sequence). The CDR3 extends over 14 amino acids. The ends were cut back, 1 base at V and 4 bases at J, with 11 bases in the middle. In DNA, the CDR3 is TGTGCCAGCAGCTTAGGCACAGGGTGGTACGAGCAGTACTTC. Translation: CASSLGTGWYEQYF.

The rearrangement links TRBV28 to TRBJ1-4, with D perhaps TRBD1 (6 bases). The CDR3 sequence is 16 residues long. Per germline, CDR1 MDHEN and CDR2 SYDVKM. V was trimmed by 5 bases and J by 1 base, leaving 14 bases between them. This chain's CDR3 is CASSKIRTETNEKLFF. CDR3 bases: TGTGCCAGCAGTAAAATTCGGACAGAAACTAATGAAAAACTGTTTTTT.

This chain connects TRBV5-1 to TRBJ2-5; the D gene is possibly TRBD1 (5 bases). This CDR3 region has 13 residues. V was shortened by 4 bases and J by 2 bases, with 9 bases between the two germline ends. Per the germline V gene, CDR1 is SGHRS and CDR2 is YFSETQ. The CDR3 DNA follows: TGCGCCAGCAGCGGGGCAGGACAAGAGACCCAGTACTTC. As protein: CASSGAGQETQYF.

The genes are TRBV5-1 and TRBJ2-7, with 8 positions matching TRBD1. CDR1 SGHRS and CDR2 YFSETQ come from the germline V gene. J was trimmed by 7 bases and V by 0 bases; bases with no gene match: 15. The CDR3 contains 17 residues. The CDR3 loop is CASSLASTGGAPGEQYF. In nucleotides, the CDR3 is TGCGCCAGCAGCTTGGCCTCCACAGGGGGTGCCCCTGGGGAGCAGTACTTC.

This chain uses TRBV3-1 (or the pseudogene TRBV3-2) with TRBJ2-3; possibly TRBD2 for D (6 bases). In germline, CDR1 is LGHDT, CDR2 YNNKEL (reference sequence). V was pared by 4 bases and J by 3 bases, with 14 bases between. The CDR3 covers 15 residues. In nucleotides, the CDR3 is TGTGCCAGCAGCCTAAGAGCGGGTAATACAGATACGCAGTATTTT. Its translation: CASSLRAGNTDTQYF.

The table lists this clone with a few counts. V and J are TRBV6-7 and TRBJ1-2, with D unresolved. TRBV6-7 is classed as an ORF, of uncertain function. CDR3 size: 14 residues. V lost 7 bases and J 7 bases, leaving 19 bases between the germline ends. In nucleotides, the CDR3 is TGTGCCAGCATCGTCCGGGATTTCAGCCGTGGCTACACCTTC. Translated, it gives CASIVRDFSRGYTF.

The CDR3 loop is CATTNSGGARFGVTGELFF. The CDR3 DNA is TGTGCCACCACGAATAGCGGGGGGGCTAGGTTCGGAGTCACCGGGGAGCTGTTTTTT. The chain is built from TRBV19 and TRBJ2-2; 11 nucleotides match TRBD2. The V and J ends lost 10 bases and 4 bases, in that order; junction bases with no gene match: 20. CDR1 LNHDA and CDR2 SQIVND come from the germline V gene (reference sequence). CDR3 length equals 19 residues.

V and J are TRBV28 and TRBJ1-4; 8 nucleotides align to TRBD1. The CDR3 has 13 amino acids. J gave up 6 bases and V 6 bases, and 3 bases lay outside the gene matches. Germline-derived CDR1 and CDR2 are MDHEN and SYDVKM. The CDR3: CASRDRVYEKLFF. In nucleotides, the CDR3 is TGTGCCAGCAGGGACAGGGTATATGAAAAACTGTTTTTT.

The rearrangement links TRBV5-1 to TRBJ1-4; D is ambiguous. The CDR3 runs to 14 residues. Deletions cut 0 bases from V and 5 bases from J, with 8 bases between. The germline gives CDR1 SGHRS, CDR2 YFSETQ. The CDR3 nucleotides are TGCGCCAGCAGCTTGGACGGAGTAAATGAAAAACTGTTTTTT. Encoded protein: CASSLDGVNEKLFF. The complete variable domain, with remaining parts taken from reference TRBV5-1 and TRBJ1-4, reads KAGVTQTPRYLIKTRGQQVTLSCSPISGHRSVSWYQQTPGQGLQFLFEYFSETQRNKGNFPGRFSGRQFSNSRSEMNVSTLELGDSALYLCASSLDGVNEKLFFGSGTQLSVL.

The V and J genes are TRBV28 and TRBJ1-2; 7 nucleotides match TRBD1. The CDR3 is 13 residues long. Per germline, CDR1 MDHEN and CDR2 SYDVKM. J was trimmed by 6 bases and V by 6 bases; bases with no gene match: 7. The CDR3 sequence: CASSSTGVDGYTF. DNA for the CDR3: TGTGCCAGCAGCTCAACAGGGGTTGATGGCTACACCTTC.

V and J are TRBV6-5 and TRBJ2-2; 10 bases are a match to TRBD1. Losses at the gene ends were 6 bases for V and 7 bases for J; bases not matched to a gene: 8. Germline CDR1 reads MNHEY; CDR2 reads SVGAGI. The CDR3 is 15 residues long. The CDR3 nucleotides are TGTGCCAGCAGAAAAAAGACAGGGGGCAACGGGGAGCTGTTTTTT. This gives the protein CASRKKTGGNGELFF.

This clone was seen a handful of times. The genes are TRBV28 and TRBJ2-2; weak D call: TRBD1 (6 bases). V lost 2 bases and J lost 2, with 21 bases in between. The germline gives CDR1 MDHEN, CDR2 SYDVKM. This CDR3 has 19 residues. The chain's CDR3 is CASSLRGLLWGTNTGELFF. CDR3 DNA sequence: TGTGCCAGCAGTTTACGAGGATTATTGTGGGGGACAAACACCGGGGAGCTGTTTTTT.

This sequence joins TRBV11-2 and TRBJ1-1; D unclear. This CDR3 region has 17 residues. Trimming pared 5 bases from V and 8 bases from J, leaving 27 bases between. Per germline, CDR1 SGHAT and CDR2 FQNNGV. Written as DNA, the CDR3 is TGTGCCAGCAGCCTTCCGGGGTTGGGGAGGAACACTCAAGAAGCTTTCTTT. Protein: CASSLPGLGRNTQEAFF.

As DNA, the CDR3 is TGTGCCAGCAGTACAGGGGCCGGGGAGCTGTTTTTT. Amino acid sequence: CASSTGAGELFF. The chain recombines TRBV2 with TRBJ2-2, with 7 bases aligning to TRBD1. Germline V lookup: CDR1 SNHLY, CDR2 FYNNEI. The CDR3 sequence is 12 residues long. V was clipped by 5 bases and J by 6 bases; unmatched bases: 0.

The V gene is TRBV6-5, the J gene TRBJ2-7; D uncertain. V lost 4 bases, J lost 7 bases, and 11 bases lay in between. Germline V gene sequence: CDR1 MNHEY, CDR2 SVGAGI. The CDR3 length is 12 residues. CDR3 loop: CASSLLFGEQYF. Written as DNA, the CDR3 is TGTGCCAGCAGTTTACTCTTTGGTGAGCAGTACTTC.

The J gene is TRBJ2-2, the V gene TRBV19; 10 nucleotides match TRBD2. Germline V lookup: CDR1 LNHDA, CDR2 SQIVND (reference sequence). The CDR3 covers 19 residues. With 6 bases clipped from V and 2 bases from J, the junction kept 15 bases outside the gene matches. Written as DNA, the CDR3 is TGTGCCAGTAGGAACAGGCGGGGTAGCGGGGGGAGTAACACCGGGGAGCTGTTTTTT. Its translation: CASRNRRGSGGSNTGELFF. The variable domain in full, completed from reference TRBV19 and TRBJ2-2, reads DGGITQSPKYLFRKEGQNVTLSCEQNLNHDAMYWYRQDPGQGLRLIYYSQIVNDFQKGDIAEGYSVSREKKESFPLTVTSAQKNPTAFYLCASRNRRGSGGSNTGELFFGEGSRLTVL.